These T cell receptor beta chains were read from a single sample in a study of blood T cell repertoires in COVID-19. This table comes from immunoSEQ multiplex PCR, and its TCRdb copy is limited to in-frame clones, with some not included. The sample records more than 250,000 clones, approximately 90% being singletons. Material for sequencing was peripheral blood. The receptors derive from a woman in her forties or fifties with COVID-19, enrolled during active disease. The CDR3 runs from the conserved cysteine through the conserved F or W. A D gene is named only where the DNA matches it firmly. Only some rows state a clone size, as once, few, many or a class for expanded clones.

V gene: TRBV6-5; J gene: TRBJ2-7; D gene: TRBD1; clone size: NA; CDR3 protein: CASSYRDSTYEQYF; CDR3 DNA: TGTGCCAGCAGCTACAGGGACAGTACCTACGAGCAGTACTTC
V gene: TRBV6-6; J gene: TRBJ1-6; D gene: TRBD1; clone size: NA; CDR3 protein: CASSYDTGVGSPLHF; CDR3 DNA: TGTGCCAGCAGTTACGACACAGGGGTGGGTTCACCCCTCCACTTT
V gene: TRBV6-5; J gene: TRBJ1-1; D gene: NA; clone size: NA; CDR3 protein: CAAISGSNTEAFF; CDR3 DNA: TGTGCCGCCATATCCGGGTCCAACACTGAAGCTTTCTTT
V gene: TRBV14; J gene: TRBJ1-2; D gene: NA; clone size: NA; CDR3 protein: CASSQDLFYGYTF; CDR3 DNA: TGTGCCAGCAGCCAAGATCTCTTCTATGGCTACACCTTC
V gene: TRBV6-5; J gene: TRBJ2-2; D gene: NA; clone size: NA; CDR3 protein: CASTVEGGTGELFF; CDR3 DNA: TGTGCCAGTACCGTGGAGGGGGGGACCGGGGAGCTGTTTTTT
V gene: TRBV11-3; J gene: TRBJ2-3; D gene: NA; clone size: few; CDR3 protein: CASSLQGDTQYF; CDR3 DNA: TGTGCCAGCAGCCTACAGGGAGATACGCAGTATTTT
V gene: TRBV4-1; J gene: TRBJ2-7; D gene: TRBD2; clone size: NA; CDR3 protein: CASSQLAGGHPYEQYF; CDR3 DNA: TGCGCCAGCAGCCAGTTAGCGGGAGGGCACCCCTACGAGCAGTACTTC
V gene: TRBV19; J gene: TRBJ2-2; D gene: TRBD2; clone size: NA; CDR3 protein: CASSQTGTSGSMRTGELFF; CDR3 DNA: TGTGCCAGTAGTCAGACCGGGACTAGCGGGAGTATGCGGACCGGGGAGCTGTTTTTT
V gene: TRBV19; J gene: TRBJ1-1; D gene: NA; clone size: NA; CDR3 protein: CASSIILISPNTEAFF; CDR3 DNA: TGTGCCAGTAGTATAATACTGATTTCCCCGAACACTGAAGCTTTCTTT
V gene: TRBV9; J gene: TRBJ2-1; D gene: TRBD2; clone size: NA; CDR3 protein: CASSPRLAGFLYNEQFF; CDR3 DNA: TGTGCCAGCAGCCCACGACTAGCGGGCTTCTTATACAATGAGCAGTTCTTC
V gene: TRBV18; J gene: TRBJ2-5; D gene: TRBD1; clone size: NA; CDR3 protein: CASSPPGDRGLETQYF; CDR3 DNA: TGTGCCAGCTCACCTCCCGGGGACAGGGGGCTTGAGACCCAGTACTTC
V gene: TRBV25-1; J gene: TRBJ2-7; D gene: TRBD2; clone size: NA; CDR3 protein: CASSALGLAGSYEQYF; CDR3 DNA: TGTGCCAGCAGCGCATTAGGACTAGCGGGATCTTACGAGCAGTACTTC
V gene: TRBV7-2; J gene: TRBJ1-1; D gene: NA; clone size: once; CDR3 protein: CASSPSGGWGTEAFF; CDR3 DNA: TGTGCCAGCAGCCCATCGGGAGGGTGGGGCACTGAAGCTTTCTTT
V gene: TRBV19; J gene: TRBJ2-3; D gene: NA; clone size: NA; CDR3 protein: CASSQYRESTDTQYF; CDR3 DNA: TGTGCCAGTAGTCAGTACAGGGAAAGCACAGATACGCAGTATTTT
V gene: TRBV11-1; J gene: TRBJ2-7; D gene: NA; clone size: once; CDR3 protein: CASSFRDTVYEQYF; CDR3 DNA: TGTGCCAGCAGCTTCCGGGACACCGTATACGAGCAGTACTTC
V gene: TRBV19; J gene: TRBJ2-1; D gene: TRBD2; clone size: NA; CDR3 protein: CASMVREGRGEQFF; CDR3 DNA: TGTGCCAGTATGGTACGGGAGGGCCGGGGGGAGCAGTTCTTC
V gene: TRBV7-9; J gene: TRBJ1-2; D gene: NA; clone size: NA; CDR3 protein: CASSLSYEGSYGYTF; CDR3 DNA: TGTGCCAGCAGCTTAAGTTACGAGGGCTCCTATGGCTACACCTTC
V gene: TRBV19; J gene: TRBJ2-3; D gene: TRBD2; clone size: NA; CDR3 protein: CASSNPWTSFGSSYTQYF; CDR3 DNA: TGTGCCAGTAGCAACCCCTGGACTAGTTTCGGTTCGAGTTATACGCAGTATTTT
V gene: TRBV5-5; J gene: TRBJ2-7; D gene: TRBD2; clone size: NA; CDR3 protein: CASSLVTSGILYEQYF; CDR3 DNA: TGTGCCAGCAGCTTGGTTACTAGCGGGATACTCTACGAGCAGTACTTC
V gene: TRBV27; J gene: TRBJ1-4; D gene: NA; clone size: few; CDR3 protein: CASSFSSRGNEKLFF; CDR3 DNA: TGTGCCAGCAGTTTTTCTTCGCGGGGGAATGAAAAACTGTTTTTT
V gene: TRBV27; J gene: TRBJ2-2; D gene: TRBD2; clone size: NA; CDR3 protein: CASSSILAGGPGELFF; CDR3 DNA: TGTGCCAGCAGTTCGATACTAGCGGGAGGGCCCGGGGAGCTGTTTTTT
V gene: TRBV6-1; J gene: TRBJ1-5; D gene: TRBD1; clone size: NA; CDR3 protein: CASSEKTGGLKVVSNQPQHF; CDR3 DNA: TGTGCCAGCAGTGAAAAGACAGGGGGCTTGAAGGTGGTCAGCAATCAGCCCCAGCATTTT
V gene: TRBV7-2; J gene: TRBJ2-7; D gene: TRBD2; clone size: NA; CDR3 protein: CASSLVLAGDSPYEQYF; CDR3 DNA: TGTGCCAGCAGCTTAGTTCTAGCGGGAGATTCCCCCTACGAGCAGTACTTC
V gene: TRBV18; J gene: TRBJ2-1; D gene: NA; clone size: NA; CDR3 protein: CASSPWESSYNEQFF; CDR3 DNA: TGTGCCAGCTCACCATGGGAGAGCTCCTACAATGAGCAGTTCTTC
V gene: TRBV2; J gene: TRBJ1-4; D gene: NA; clone size: NA; CDR3 protein: CASRGHSTNEKLFF; CDR3 DNA: TGTGCCAGCAGAGGACACTCAACTAATGAAAAACTGTTTTTT
V gene: TRBV5-5; J gene: TRBJ2-2; D gene: NA; clone size: once; CDR3 protein: CASSPRETSATGELFF; CDR3 DNA: TGTGCCAGCAGCCCCCGAGAGACTAGTGCCACCGGGGAGCTGTTTTTT
V gene: TRBV6-5; J gene: TRBJ2-5; D gene: NA; clone size: NA; CDR3 protein: CASSYKGKETQYF; CDR3 DNA: TGTGCCAGCAGTTATAAGGGGAAAGAGACCCAGTACTTC
V gene: TRBV29-1; J gene: TRBJ2-3; D gene: TRBD1; clone size: NA; CDR3 protein: CSVEGQGLDTQYF; CDR3 DNA: TGCAGCGTTGAGGGACAGGGGCTAGATACGCAGTATTTT
V gene: TRBV15; J gene: TRBJ2-7; D gene: TRBD1; clone size: NA; CDR3 protein: CATSNLQAGQGSYEQYF; CDR3 DNA: TGTGCCACCAGCAATCTTCAAGCGGGACAGGGATCCTACGAGCAGTACTTC
V gene: TRBV6-5; J gene: TRBJ2-7; D gene: TRBD1; clone size: NA; CDR3 protein: CASTRTGSYEQYF; CDR3 DNA: TGTGCCAGCACCCGGACAGGTTCCTACGAGCAGTACTTC
V gene: TRBV19; J gene: TRBJ2-2; D gene: TRBD1; clone size: NA; CDR3 protein: CASTPTGVANTGELFF; CDR3 DNA: TGTGCCAGTACCCCGACAGGGGTGGCGAACACCGGGGAGCTGTTTTTT
V gene: TRBV6-2/TRBV6-3; J gene: TRBJ1-5; D gene: TRBD1; clone size: NA; CDR3 protein: CASSQWDRLSNQPQHF; CDR3 DNA: TGTGCCAGCAGTCAGTGGGACAGACTAAGCAATCAGCCCCAGCATTTT
V gene: TRBV6-5; J gene: TRBJ1-5; D gene: TRBD1; clone size: NA; CDR3 protein: CASRTGTGNGPQHF; CDR3 DNA: TGTGCCAGCAGAACCGGGACAGGGAACGGGCCCCAGCATTTT
V gene: TRBV3-1/TRBV3-2; J gene: TRBJ2-2; D gene: TRBD1; clone size: once; CDR3 protein: CASSEGQGVYTGELFF; CDR3 DNA: TGTGCCAGCAGCGAAGGACAGGGTGTGTACACCGGGGAGCTGTTTTTT
V gene: TRBV29-1; J gene: TRBJ2-3; D gene: TRBD2; clone size: once; CDR3 protein: CSFQRAGVRDTQYF; CDR3 DNA: TGCAGCTTCCAGAGGGCGGGAGTGAGAGATACGCAGTATTTT
V gene: TRBV7-2; J gene: TRBJ2-5; D gene: TRBD1; clone size: NA; CDR3 protein: CASSFLRYGTGRQETQYF; CDR3 DNA: TGTGCCAGCAGCTTCCTGAGGTACGGGACAGGTAGACAAGAGACCCAGTACTTC
V gene: TRBV9; J gene: TRBJ1-1; D gene: NA; clone size: NA; CDR3 protein: CASSENPLKGATEAFF; CDR3 DNA: TGTGCCAGCAGCGAAAATCCTCTCAAAGGGGCCACTGAAGCTTTCTTT
V gene: TRBV30; J gene: TRBJ1-1; D gene: NA; clone size: NA; CDR3 protein: CAGRGAAAEAFF; CDR3 DNA: TGTGCCGGAAGGGGTGCGGCAGCTGAAGCTTTCTTT
V gene: TRBV6-5; J gene: TRBJ2-6; D gene: TRBD1; clone size: NA; CDR3 protein: CASSRGGVGANVLTF; CDR3 DNA: TGTGCCAGCAGTCGAGGGGGCGTTGGGGCCAACGTCCTGACTTTC
V gene: TRBV5-1; J gene: TRBJ1-1; D gene: TRBD1; clone size: few; CDR3 protein: CASSQPMDRVVVNTEAFF; CDR3 DNA: TGCGCCAGCAGCCAACCTATGGACAGGGTAGTCGTGAACACTGAAGCTTTCTTT
V gene: TRBV29-1; J gene: TRBJ2-5; D gene: NA; clone size: NA; CDR3 protein: CSVVPGSETQYF; CDR3 DNA: TGCAGCGTTGTCCCCGGGAGTGAGACCCAGTACTTC
V gene: TRBV20-1; J gene: TRBJ2-1; D gene: NA; clone size: few; CDR3 protein: CSARESDEQFF; CDR3 DNA: TGCAGTGCTAGAGAGAGCGATGAGCAGTTCTTC
V gene: TRBV9; J gene: TRBJ2-2; D gene: TRBD1; clone size: NA; CDR3 protein: CASSPPGTGPAGELFF; CDR3 DNA: TGTGCCAGCAGCCCCCCAGGGACAGGGCCGGCCGGGGAGCTGTTTTTT
V gene: TRBV19; J gene: TRBJ1-5; D gene: NA; clone size: NA; CDR3 protein: CASSIDSLRGVKPQHF; CDR3 DNA: TGTGCCAGTAGTATAGACTCTCTTCGCGGAGTTAAGCCCCAGCATTTT